At least ten counts were recorded for the clone carrying this T cell receptor beta chain. The target antigen is unknown. This entry belongs to a study of blood T cells in healthy people across ages. Findings and caveats of the study: As age increased, TCR beta diversity per million T cells fell in a roughly linear fashion.

Alongside a J-beta primer mix, a sample-barcoded 5' primer served in a second PCR lasting about 7 to 11 cycles. TCRdb redid the calling of the 5' RACE reads with MiXCR, one entry per CDR3 protein. The data show 600,000 or so distinct CDR3 sequences, about 30% seen once. Sequenced sample: blood. This clonotype originated in an elderly woman in good health.

The CDR3 nucleotides read TGTGCCAGCAGTGCTCAGGGGGATCAGCCCCAGCATTTT. Encoded protein: CASSAQGDQPQHF. The chain carries TRBV25-1 and TRBJ1-5; 7 bases agree with TRBD1. Unmatched junction bases numbered 2, after V lost 4 bases and J lost 5 bases. The length of the CDR3 is 13 residues. CDR1 and CDR2 (germline): MGHDK, SYGVNS.